The clone carrying this TCR beta chain has just a few counts. Possible read error: a much larger clone is one base away. The sample is drawn from a study of human T cells and chemical hapten exposure. TCRdb redid the calling of the RACE reads with MiXCR, one entry per CDR3 protein. The data contain around 380,000 distinct CDR3 sequences, about 4.4% of them singletons. Specified time point: patch test 1, 2 weeks after DPC sensitization. The treatment was: therapeutic diphenylcyclopropenone sensitization with weekly scalp DPC. Germline assignment: CDR1 SGHAT and CDR2 FQNNGV. J lost 0 bases, V lost 1 base, and 0 bases had no gene match. This CDR3 comprises 15 residues.

The gene calls are TRBV11-2 and TRBJ2-7; 10 bases agree with TRBD1. The source was whole blood, collected in connection with sensitization to the hapten diphenylcyclopropenone (DPC). This TCR came from a woman between 45 and 60 years old with alopecia areata. Some clones in this sample may be carry-over from other donors' samples. The CDR3 reads CASSLGTGGSYEQYF. As DNA, the CDR3 is TGTGCCAGCAGCTTAGGGACAGGGGGCTCCTACGAGCAGTACTTC.